This entry is about one TCR beta chain. What it recognizes is unknown. TCRdb processed the RT-PCR reads anew with MiXCR; each CDR3 protein has one entry. The sample lists about 830,000 distinct CDR3 sequences, about 18% occurring once. This sample is part of a study of response to subunit inactivated influenza vaccine. Findings of the study overall: Few additional T cells are recruited per seasonal influenza vaccination, authors suggested.

The clonotype comes from a man aged 45-60 years who received an inactivated influenza vaccine. The starting material was PBMCs from blood, obtained approximately 5 days after vaccination.

Here the CDR3 DNA reads TGCAGTGCTTCCTCGAGGAAGGGAAACAATGAGCAGTTCTTC. Its protein is CSASSRKGNNEQFF. This chain joins TRBV20-1 and TRBJ2-1; the D is unclear. V lost 5 bases and J lost 5, with 16 bases in between. Germline CDR1 DFQATT, CDR2 SNEGSKA (reference sequence). The CDR3 sequence is 14 residues long.